This T cell receptor beta chain was identified during a study of shared clonotypes between healthy human individuals. Study background: Three CD4 naive, three CD4 memory, two CD8 naive and one CD8 memory plate were used per donor.

CD45RO negativity and positive selection for CCR7 defined naive CD8 cells, a population that excluded terminally differentiated effector memory CD45RA+ cells. The healthy adult donors were HIV-negative and reported no recent acute infections or vaccinations. On this clone itself: Its antigen is unknown.

Points from the study as a whole: A handful of donors showed sharing of approximately 5% of naive CD4 clonotypes.

Between the trimmed V and J ends, which lost 0 bases and 6 bases, there was a span of 10 bases. From germline, CDR1 is SGHDT and CDR2 YYEEEE. CDR3 length: 13 amino acids. Each sorted subset replicate got 200 ng genomic DNA, roughly 33,000 genomes. Clones were read by immunoSEQ multiplex PCR, and TCRdb kept only the in-frame ones, dropping some. Of roughly 2,000,000 clones detected, 80% to 95% appear once; the ten largest clones hold around 1.7%. The chain employs TRBV5-6 and TRBJ2-7; possible D gene TRBD1, 6 bases. Specimen: naive CD8+ T cells from PBMCs. This sequence was found in a man aged 18 to 30 in good health. Some clones in this sample may be carry-over from other donors' samples. The CDR3 region has the DNA TGTGCCAGCAGCTTGGGCAGGGGCTCCGAGCAGTACTTC. Translated: CASSLGRGSEQYF.